This paragraph reports one TCR beta chain. As yet, its antigen is unknown. The sample comes from a study of monozygotic twins with inflammatory bowel disease. TCRdb re-called the 5' RACE reads and gives one entry per CDR3 protein, without DNA. The table for this sample gives over 200,000 distinct CDR3 sequences. Study-level results: Healthy twins showed more clonotype sharing with others than IBD patients, especially patients with disease activity.

CDR1 and CDR2 from the germline V gene are DFQATT and SNEGSKA (reference sequence). The CDR3 is made up of 16 amino acids. The receptor comes from a human donor with ulcerative colitis or Crohn's disease, or a healthy co-twin of an affected twin (not recorded which). This sequence joins TRBV20-1 and TRBJ2-3; TCRdb designates TRBD2, a call that cannot be tested without DNA. Sequencing was done on a sample of blood. The CDR3 region is CSAEPLAGVSADTQYF.